This T cell receptor beta chain stems from a study of T cells in Graves' hyperthyroidism and ophthalmopathy. Overall study results and limits: Prediction of ophthalmopathy progression came a median around 6 months pre-onset. A model of 13 V-J features distinguished ophthalmopathy from stable hyperthyroidism.

Amplification targeted TCR beta CDR3 regions from RNA transcripts. The study used the HTBI primer set for a first-round RT-PCR of the TCR CDR3. Each CDR3 protein gets one entry after TCRdb re-called the multiplex PCR reads with MiXCR. Of some 600,000 distinct CDR3 sequences listed, roughly 46% were seen once; the top ten hold 8.2%. Diagnostic decisions used clinical symptoms, serum thyroxine and TRAb, thyroid ultrasound and orbital computed tomography. With 6 bases removed from V and 2 bases from J, the gap between germline ends came to 11 bases. Germline V gene lookup returns CDR1 DFQATT and CDR2 SNEGSKA (reference sequence). The CDR3 loop spans 12 amino acids. About this clonotype itself: Its antigen remains unknown.

This chain links TRBV20-1 with TRBJ2-7; D is perhaps TRBD1 or TRBD2 (5 bases each). What was sequenced was peripheral blood or thyroid tissue (not recorded which). The sequence was collected from a woman between 18 and 30 years old with Graves' hyperthyroidism. In DNA, the CDR3 is TGCAGTGCCCGCCGGGGACCCTACGAGCAGTACTTC. This gives the protein CSARRGPYEQYF.